The rows below give T cell receptor beta chains drawn from one sample of a study of cytomegalovirus exposure and HLA in healthy donors. Repertoires were generated with immunoSEQ multiplex PCR, while TCRdb's copy carries only in-frame clones and drops some. Of over 90,000 clones in the sample, 60% to 75% are singletons; the top ten hold 14%. The specimen sequenced was PBMCs. These TCRs come from a woman aged 70-85 years in good health and CMV-seropositive. Both conserved end residues are part of each CDR3. The D gene is left open where the match is weak. Clone size is not always given. Where it is, it says once, few, many or a class for expanded clones.

size,J,V,D,DNA,CDR3
NA,TRBJ2-2,TRBV29-1,NA,TGCAGCGTTGGTTTGCGCACCGGGGAGCTGTTTTTT,CSVGLRTGELFF
few,TRBJ1-1,TRBV6-1,TRBD1,TGTGCCAGCAGTCCGACAGGGAAGAACACTGAAGCTTTCTTT,CASSPTGKNTEAFF
NA,TRBJ2-3,TRBV27,TRBD2,TGTGCCAGCAGCCAGACTAGCGGCACAGATACGCAGTATTTT,CASSQTSGTDTQYF
few,TRBJ2-7,TRBV18,TRBD2,TGTGCCAGCTCACCGCCGACTAGCGGCCTCTACGAGCAGTACTTC,CASSPPTSGLYEQYF
NA,TRBJ2-7,TRBV7-9,TRBD2,TGTGCCAGCAGCCCTGGGGGGGGGTACGAGCAGTACTTC,CASSPGGGYEQYF
NA,TRBJ2-3,TRBV6-1,NA,TGTGCCAGCAGTGTATCTCGGTCGGCAGATACGCAGTATTTT,CASSVSRSADTQYF
NA,TRBJ2-3,TRBV30,NA,TGTGCCTGGAGTGTCCTCTCCGGGACAACCACAGATACGCAGTATTTT,CAWSVLSGTTTDTQYF
NA,TRBJ1-1,TRBV19,NA,TGTGCCAGTAGTCGAGGGTCCATGAACACTGAAGCTTTCTTT,CASSRGSMNTEAFF
NA,TRBJ2-7,TRBV11-2,TRBD1,TGTGCCAGCAGCCCACGGACAGGGAAGAATGAAAGCTCCTACGAGCAGTACTTC,CASSPRTGKNESSYEQYF
NA,TRBJ1-2,TRBV7-9,NA,TGTGCCAGCAGCTTTGACAGGAACAACTATGGCTACACCTTC,CASSFDRNNYGYTF
NA,TRBJ2-7,TRBV19,TRBD2,TGTGCCAGTAGTCCAAGGACTAGCGGGAGCTCCTACGAGCAGTACTTC,CASSPRTSGSSYEQYF
few,TRBJ2-1,TRBV10-2,TRBD2,TGCGCCAGCAGTGAGTCAGCTAGCGGGAGAAGGAATGAGCAGTTCTTC,CASSESASGRRNEQFF
NA,TRBJ2-6,TRBV4-2,NA,TGTGCCAGCAGCCAAACCGGCTCTGGGGCCAACGTCCTGACTTTC,CASSQTGSGANVLTF
NA,TRBJ2-2,TRBV5-1,TRBD1,TGCGCCAGCAGTCCGACAGGGGGAACCGGGGAGCTGTTTTTT,CASSPTGGTGELFF
NA,TRBJ1-5,TRBV28,NA,TGTGCCAGCAGTTTTAGGGGGATGTGGAATCAGCCCCAGCATTTT,CASSFRGMWNQPQHF
NA,TRBJ2-5,TRBV10-3,TRBD1,TGTGCCATCAGTGAGGGACAGGGAGGAGAGACCCAGTACTTC,CAISEGQGGETQYF
NA,TRBJ2-5,TRBV7-2,TRBD1,TGTGCCAGCAGCTACGCCGGGACAGGGGGTTGGGAGACCCAGTACTTC,CASSYAGTGGWETQYF
once,TRBJ1-5,TRBV10-3,NA,TGTGCCATCAGTTGGGGGGGGGCCGATCAGCCCCAGCATTTT,CAISWGGADQPQHF
NA,TRBJ2-7,TRBV19,NA,TGTGCCAGTAGTATTTTCCCAGACAGGTCCTACGAGCAGTACTTC,CASSIFPDRSYEQYF
NA,TRBJ2-7,TRBV6-1,TRBD2,TGTGCCAGCAGTGAAGGGACTAGCGGGAGGCACGAGCAGTACTTC,CASSEGTSGRHEQYF
NA,TRBJ2-3,TRBV11-1,NA,TGTGCCAGCAGCGCAAACCAAGGGGTTCCCACAGATACGCAGTATTTT,CASSANQGVPTDTQYF
NA,TRBJ1-1,TRBV5-8,TRBD1,TGTGCCAGCAGCTTGGCTGGGACAGGGGGGCGAGGAAACACTGAAGCTTTCTTT,CASSLAGTGGRGNTEAFF
NA,TRBJ2-5,TRBV7-3,TRBD2,TGTGCCAGCAGCCCCGGGCCTAGCGGGGGCAAGACCCAGTACTTC,CASSPGPSGGKTQYF
once,TRBJ2-4,TRBV5-1,NA,TGCGCCAGCAGGTCGGGTGGGGGCGCATCCAAAAACATTCAGTACTTC,CASRSGGGASKNIQYF
NA,TRBJ2-5,TRBV4-2,NA,TGTGCCAGCAGCCAAGGAGGCGGGGCCAACCAGGGAGAGACCCAGTACTTC,CASSQGGGANQGETQYF
NA,TRBJ2-7,TRBV27,TRBD2,TGTGCCAGCAGTGAACTAGCGGGTTGGTACGAGCAGTACTTC,CASSELAGWYEQYF
NA,TRBJ2-7,TRBV10-1,TRBD2,TGCGCCAGCAGTCCCGGTTCTGGGGGGGCCTACGAGCAGTACTTC,CASSPGSGGAYEQYF
NA,TRBJ2-1,TRBV5-1,NA,TGCGCCAGCAGGGAGAGGGGGGGGTCGAATGAGCAGTTCTTC,CASRERGGSNEQFF
NA,TRBJ2-1,TRBV25-1,NA,TGTGCCAGTGCAGGGGAAATCTACAATGAGCAGTTCTTC,CASAGEIYNEQFF
once,TRBJ1-4,TRBV11-2,NA,TGTGCCAGCAGCATTAACCCCAGGGCCCTAAATGAAAAACTGTTTTTT,CASSINPRALNEKLFF
NA,TRBJ1-5,TRBV6-5,NA,TGTGCCAGCAGTCCCGGGGGGTTTAGCAATCAGCCCCAGCATTTT,CASSPGGFSNQPQHF
NA,TRBJ2-2,TRBV5-4,NA,TGTGCCAGCAGCTTGGCCTTAGGAGGGCCGTCTGCCGGGGAGCTGTTTTTT,CASSLALGGPSAGELFF
NA,TRBJ1-1,TRBV19,NA,TGTGCCAGTAGTCTCCGAGGAAGGCGTGAAGCTTTCTTT,CASSLRGRREAFF